Listed here are 28 T cell receptor beta chains from one sample, sequenced in a study of shared clonotypes between healthy human individuals (dated by TCRdb to about 2020). Libraries were built with the immunoSEQ multiplex PCR assay. Here the immuneACCESS table is served through TCRdb, limited to in-frame sequences with V and J called. Missing clones are a known gap in these copies; in checked studies unresolved V genes cover under half, and the rest lacks a known reason. The sample table lists roughly 2,500,000 clones, approximately 93% of them with a count of one. The ten largest clones add up to approximately 0.36% of the sample. Sequenced input: naive CD4+ T cells from PBMCs. What this sample's cell subset or site label stands for: CD45RA+ positively selected. These receptors all come from a man between 18 and 35 years old in good health. Some clones in this sample may be carry-over from other donors' samples.

This chain joins TRBV11-1 and TRBJ2-7, with a tentative D call TRBD2 (6 bases). V gave up 6 bases and J gave up 2 bases, with 23 bases separating them. The CDR3 runs to 17 residues. Germline V lookup: CDR1 SGHAT, CDR2 FQDESV (reference sequence). The CDR3: CASRGGRFWGNTYEQYF. As DNA, the CDR3 is TGTGCCAGCAGGGGAGGCCGTTTTTGGGGCAACACCTACGAGCAGTACTTC.

J is TRBJ1-5 and V is TRBV4-2, with D maybe TRBD1 (6 bases). CDR3 size: 16 residues. CDR1 LGHNA and CDR2 YNFKEQ come from the germline V gene. Trimming cost V 0 bases and J 5 bases, with 14 bases left between them. CDR3 protein: CASSQETGSLHQPQHF. In DNA, the CDR3 is TGTGCCAGCAGCCAAGAAACAGGGAGCCTCCATCAGCCCCAGCATTTT.

The chain uses TRBV5-3 and TRBJ2-7, with D unclear. TRBV5-3 is identified as an open reading frame with a role that is uncertain. The V gene lost 1 base and the J gene lost 6 bases, with 5 bases spanning the gap. This CDR3 contains 11 residues. The DNA for the CDR3 is TGTGCCAGAAGCTTGTGTTTCGAGCAGTACTTC. Translating gives CARSLCFEQYF.

The chain employs TRBV27 and TRBJ1-5; a weak D match, TRBD1 (6 bases). Germline V gives CDR1 MNHEY, CDR2 SMNVEV (reference sequence). The CDR3 totals 13 residues. V dropped 7 bases and J dropped 7 bases, with 14 bases sitting between them. The CDR3 sequence: CASTPGVKQPQHF. The CDR3, as DNA: TGTGCCAGCACCCCAGGGGTGAAGCAGCCCCAGCATTTT.

The chain combines TRBV14 with TRBJ1-1; D is unclear. Germline V lookup: CDR1 SGHDN, CDR2 FVKESK. V dropped 2 bases and J dropped 5 bases, with 15 bases sitting between them. The CDR3 length is 15 residues. CDR3 residues: CASSQYSRGGTEAFF. CDR3 bases: TGTGCCAGCAGCCAATACAGTCGGGGAGGGACTGAAGCTTTCTTT.

This rearrangement joins TRBV11-2 to TRBJ1-4, with D possibly being TRBD1 (5 bases). Per germline, CDR1 SGHAT and CDR2 FQNNGV. V was shortened by 2 bases and J by 13 bases, with 20 bases between the two germline ends. This CDR3 has 15 amino acids. The CDR3 DNA reads as TGTGCCAGCAGCTTAACACACCTCGGAGGGGTTACACTGTTTTTT. It yields the protein CASSLTHLGGVTLFF.

V is TRBV10-3 and J is TRBJ2-3; D might be TRBD2 (6 bases). Germline V lookup: CDR1 ENHRY, CDR2 SYGVKD. CDR3 length: 16 amino acids. Trimming shortened V by 6 bases and J by 6 bases, and 22 bases separated the two germline ends. The CDR3 coding sequence is TGTGCCATCAGGTCGGGACTTCCTGGTACAACGGATACGCAGTATTTT. Protein: CAIRSGLPGTTDTQYF.

The rearrangement uses TRBV11-2 and TRBJ1-1; D is perhaps TRBD1 (6 bases). Per germline, CDR1 SGHAT and CDR2 FQNNGV. With 5 bases removed from V and 10 bases from J, the gap between germline ends came to 17 bases. CDR3 length equals 13 residues. CDR3 in DNA: TGTGCCAGCAGCCAGGGAGGGGGAGGTGTAGCTTTCTTT. Its protein product is CASSQGGGGVAFF.

A word on this clone: The same CDR3 arises from other DNA sequences in this sample as well. The V gene is TRBV5-1, the J gene TRBJ2-3; TRBD2 matches 9 bases. The CDR3 is 16 amino acids. The germline CDR1 and CDR2 sequences are SGHRS and YFSETQ. Trimming removed 2 bases from V and 2 bases from J; junction bases left unmatched: 6. This CDR3 reads CASSFLAGSPTDTQYF. The CDR3 region has the DNA TGCGCCAGCAGCTTCCTAGCGGGAAGCCCCACAGATACGCAGTATTTT. Full variable domain (outside the CDR3, taken from reference TRBV5-1 and TRBJ2-3): KAGVTQTPRYLIKTRGQQVTLSCSPISGHRSVSWYQQTPGQGLQFLFEYFSETQRNKGNFPGRFSGRQFSNSRSEMNVSTLELGDSALYLCASSFLAGSPTDTQYFGPGTRLTVL.

J is TRBJ2-1 and V is TRBV11-2, with D tentatively TRBD2 (7 bases). The CDR3 is made up of 16 amino acids. V dropped 5 bases and J dropped 3 bases, with 17 bases sitting between them. Germline V lookup: CDR1 SGHAT, CDR2 FQNNGV. CDR3 DNA: TGTGCCAGCAGCGGGGGAGGGGGAGGACGCTACAATGAGCAGTTCTTC. Its protein product is CASSGGGGGRYNEQFF.

The chain links TRBV21-1 to TRBJ2-1; the table names TRBD2, a call not compared with the DNA. TRBV21-1 is deemed a pseudogene. The CDR3 runs 14 residues. This CDR3 is CASSTGREGREQFF. CDR3 nucleotide sequence: TGTGCCAGCAGCACCGGAAGGGAGGGACGCGAGCAGTTCTTC.

The chain recombines TRBV9 with TRBJ2-7, with a possible D match to TRBD2 (6 bases). The CDR3 is made up of 14 amino acids. V dropped 5 bases and J dropped 4 bases, with 16 bases sitting between them. Germline CDR1 and CDR2: SGDLS and YYNGEE. CDR3 nucleotides: TGTGCCAGCAGTGCTCTAGCGACGAGTTACGAGCAGTACTTC. Protein product: CASSALATSYEQYF.

V usage is TRBV5-5 and J usage is TRBJ1-2; no clear D. CDR3 length equals 11 residues. Germline assignment: CDR1 SGHKS and CDR2 YYEKEE (reference sequence). With 1 base removed from V and 8 bases from J, the gap between germline ends came to 6 bases. This chain's CDR3 is CASSLLGGYTF. The CDR3 coding sequence is TGTGCCAGCAGCTTGCTTGGCGGCTACACCTTC.

The chain is built from TRBV5-1 and TRBJ2-5, with TRBD1 matching 9 bases. The CDR3 sequence is 16 residues long. CDR1 is SGHRS, CDR2 YFSETQ, per germline. With V trimmed by 0 bases and J by 0 bases, 3 bases remained unmatched. CDR3: CASSLGTGAYQETQYF. CDR3 nucleotides: TGCGCCAGCAGCTTGGGGACAGGGGCTTACCAAGAGACCCAGTACTTC.

The rearrangement uses TRBV27 and TRBJ2-1, with 13 bases identical to TRBD2. There are 15 residues in the CDR3. The germline gives CDR1 MNHEY, CDR2 SMNVEV (reference sequence). Trimming took 3 bases from V and 9 from J; bases not matched to a gene: 5. CDR3 amino acids: CASSFRLAGGSEQFF. The DNA for the CDR3 is TGTGCCAGCAGTTTCAGACTAGCGGGAGGATCTGAGCAGTTCTTC.

The rearrangement links TRBV4-3 to TRBJ2-7; D possibly uses TRBD1 or TRBD2 (5 bases each). This CDR3 is 15 amino acids long. CDR1 and CDR2 (germline): LGHNA, YSLEER. The V gene lost 1 base and the J gene lost 3 bases, with 13 bases spanning the gap. The CDR3 region is CASSQAGQGLYEQYF. The CDR3 DNA sequence: TGCGCCAGCAGCCAAGCGGGGCAGGGCCTCTACGAGCAGTACTTC.

The chain has TRBV6-1 and TRBJ2-3; the match to TRBD2 covers 14 bases. V lost 5 bases, J lost 4 bases, and 8 bases stayed unmatched. The CDR3 has 17 residues. The V gene's germline CDR1 is MNHNS and CDR2 SASEGT. This chain's CDR3 is CASSQGLAGGEPDTQYF. The DNA of the CDR3 is TGTGCCAGCAGTCAAGGACTAGCGGGAGGAGAGCCAGATACGCAGTATTTT.

The CDR3 loop is CASSSLGTGTSGANVLTF. CDR3 coding DNA: TGCGCCAGCAGCTCATTAGGGACGGGAACCTCTGGGGCCAACGTCCTGACTTTC. This chain connects TRBV5-1 to TRBJ2-6; D is possibly TRBD1 or TRBD2 (5 bases each). The CDR3 length is 18 residues. V was pared by 3 bases and J by 0 bases, with 16 bases between. Germline V gene data show CDR1 as SGHRS and CDR2 as YFSETQ.

This chain uses TRBV28 with TRBJ2-7; 8 nucleotides match TRBD1. From germline, CDR1 is MDHEN and CDR2 SYDVKM. Trimming removed 5 bases from V and 0 bases from J; junction bases left unmatched: 3. This CDR3 is 14 amino acids long. The CDR3 sequence is CASSAGGFSYEQYF. CDR3 nucleotide sequence: TGTGCCAGCAGTGCAGGGGGCTTCTCCTACGAGCAGTACTTC.

This clone was observed once. This chain joins TRBV6-6 and TRBJ1-2; 7 bases map to TRBD1. Germline V gene sequence: CDR1 MNHNY, CDR2 SVGAGI (reference sequence). This CDR3 has 13 amino acids. Germline trimming cut 0 bases from V and 6 bases from J; bases unmatched to any gene: 1. CDR3 nucleotide sequence: TGTGCCAGCAGTTACTCTGGACAGGATGGCTACACCTTC. This sequence encodes CASSYSGQDGYTF.

The chain recombines TRBV5-8 with TRBJ1-2, with D possibly TRBD1 on 6 matching bases. This CDR3 comprises 14 residues. The V gene's germline CDR1 is SGHTS and CDR2 YDEGEE. With 2 bases removed from V and 6 bases from J, the gap between germline ends came to 14 bases. The CDR3 sequence is CASSFSTGINGYTF. DNA of the CDR3: TGTGCCAGCAGCTTTTCTACAGGGATTAATGGCTACACCTTC.

This chain joins TRBV28 and TRBJ1-2; D uncertain. Germline V lookup: CDR1 MDHEN, CDR2 SYDVKM. Between the trimmed V and J ends, which lost 4 bases and 5 bases, there was a span of 14 bases. The CDR3 has 14 amino acids. CDR3 in amino acids: CASSSGWGRYGYTF. CDR3 in DNA: TGTGCCAGCAGTTCCGGATGGGGAAGATATGGCTACACCTTC.

The V and J genes are TRBV4-1 and TRBJ2-7; the D gene is possibly TRBD2 (5 bases). Between the trimmed V and J ends, which lost 4 bases and 1 base, there was a span of 14 bases. The CDR3 consists of 15 residues. Germline values: CDR1 MGHRA, CDR2 YSYEKL. In nucleotides, the CDR3 is TGCGCCAGCAGCCCTACCGCGGGCAATTCCTACGAGCAGTACTTC. This translates into CASSPTAGNSYEQYF.

V usage is TRBV2 and J usage is TRBJ2-5, with TRBD2 as a possible D gene (6 bases). V lost 4 bases and J 1 base, leaving 7 bases between the germline ends. Germline loops: CDR1 SNHLY, CDR2 FYNNEI. The CDR3 is made up of 13 amino acids. In DNA form, the CDR3 reads TGTGCCAGCAGTGTACTAGCCCAAGAGACCCAGTACTTC. The encoded protein is CASSVLAQETQYF. Full variable domain (rest looked up from reference TRBV2 and TRBJ2-5): EPEVTQTPSHQVTQMGQEVILRCVPISNHLYFYWYRQILGQKVEFLVSFYNNEISEKSEIFDDQFSVERPDGSNFTLKIRSTKLEDSAMYFCASSVLAQETQYFGPGTRLLVL.

Here the CDR3 DNA reads TGTGCCAGCAGCAGGGACAGGGCTGATTCACCCCTCCACTTT. Its translation: CASSRDRADSPLHF. This chain joins TRBV11-2 and TRBJ1-6; 9 bases agree with TRBD1. The CDR3 consists of 14 residues. The V segment lost 5 bases and the J segment 8 bases; nucleotides outside the gene matches: 4. Germline assignment: CDR1 SGHAT and CDR2 FQNNGV.

CDR3 nucleotides: TGTGCCAGCAGCTTAGTCACGACTAGCGTGCTTTTGCCCGGGGAGCTGTTTTTT. It encodes CASSLVTTSVLLPGELFF. This chain uses TRBV7-9 with TRBJ2-2; 8 nucleotides match TRBD2. This CDR3 has 18 amino acids. Unmatched junction bases numbered 13, after V lost 1 base and J lost 6 bases. Germline V gives CDR1 SEHNR, CDR2 FQNEAQ (reference sequence).

The V gene is TRBV19, the J gene TRBJ2-2; no clear D. The CDR3 extends over 11 amino acids. CDR1 is LNHDA and CDR2 is SQIVND in the germline V gene (reference sequence). V shed 4 bases and J shed 3 bases, with 0 bases lying between them. As DNA, the CDR3 is TGTGCCAGTAGTAACACCGGGGAGCTGTTTTTT. This codes for CASSNTGELFF. Full variable domain (outside the CDR3, taken from reference TRBV19 and TRBJ2-2): DGGITQSPKYLFRKEGQNVTLSCEQNLNHDAMYWYRQDPGQGLRLIYYSQIVNDFQKGDIAEGYSVSREKKESFPLTVTSAQKNPTAFYLCASSNTGELFFGEGSRLTVL.

Turning to this clone: The identical CDR3 is also encoded by other nucleotide sequences in the sample. For the CDR3, the DNA is TGTGCCAGCAGACGACAGGGTGCCTACGAGCAGTACTTC. Translating it yields CASRRQGAYEQYF. This sequence joins TRBV27 and TRBJ2-7; 7 bases are a match to TRBD1. Trimming at V came to 6 bases and at J to 2 bases, leaving 4 bases not matched to a gene. The CDR3 sequence is 13 residues long. Germline lookup yields CDR1 MNHEY and CDR2 SMNVEV (reference sequence).